This T cell receptor (beta chain) was sequenced during a study of blood T cell repertoires in COVID-19. On the study more broadly: PBMCs, B-cell-depleted T cells, or T cells were the source of the cDNA or gDNA that made up the material.

Measured with immunoSEQ multiplex PCR; TCRdb has only the in-frame clones, and not every one. Of 250,000 to 300,000 clones in the sample, 86% were seen once. Deletions cut 5 bases from V and 3 bases from J, with 14 bases between. Germline CDR1 GTSNPN, CDR2 SVGIG (reference sequence). The CDR3 sequence is 14 residues long. This clonotype was obtained from a woman in her 30s with COVID-19, enrolled during active disease. This chain links TRBV30 with TRBJ2-1, with D unresolved. Specimen: peripheral blood. The CDR3 reads CAWSGQAYYNEQFF. CDR3 in DNA: TGTGCCTGGTCTGGCCAGGCATACTACAATGAGCAGTTCTTC.